These T cell receptor beta chains were read from a single sample in a study of blood T cell repertoires in COVID-19. Clones were read by immunoSEQ multiplex PCR, and TCRdb kept only the in-frame ones, dropping some. The top ten clones hold about 4.2% of a sample with about 97,000 clones, over 70% of them seen once. What was sequenced was peripheral blood. The receptors derive from a man aged 55-75 years with acute or convalescent COVID-19. The CDR3 runs from the conserved cysteine through the conserved F or W. D genes are given only for firm matches. A row's size may be missing; if present it is once, few, many or a size class.

TRBD2 | TRBJ2-5 | TRBV5-4 | . | CASSWSGRRETQYF | TGTGCCAGCAGCTGGAGCGGGAGGAGGGAGACCCAGTACTTC
. | TRBJ2-5 | TRBV19 | . | CASSILGHTPAETQYF | TGTGCCAGTAGTATTCTGGGACACACACCAGCCGAGACCCAGTACTTC
. | TRBJ1-2 | TRBV19 | . | CASSSGTTYGYTF | TGTGCCAGTAGCTCCGGGACAACTTATGGCTACACCTTC
TRBD1 | TRBJ1-5 | TRBV7-2 | . | CASSFRTGSTPQHF | TGTGCCAGCAGCTTCCGGACAGGGAGTACCCCCCAGCATTTT
. | TRBJ1-1 | TRBV11-2 | . | CASSSPLEAFF | TGTGCCAGCAGTTCCCCCCTCGAAGCTTTCTTT
TRBD2 | TRBJ2-7 | TRBV9 | . | CASSPLRTSGSYEQYF | TGTGCCAGCAGCCCCCTCCGGACTAGCGGGAGCTACGAGCAGTACTTC
. | TRBJ1-6 | TRBV13 | . | CASSFTGDAEASPLHF | TGTGCCAGCAGCTTTACGGGGGATGCGGAAGCTTCACCCCTCCACTTT
TRBD2 | TRBJ2-7 | TRBV4-1 | many | CASSLERLAGGYEQYF | TGCGCCAGCAGCCTAGAGAGACTAGCGGGAGGCTACGAGCAGTACTTC
TRBD1 | TRBJ2-7 | TRBV11-2 | . | CASSQRWDSEEQYF | TGTGCCAGCAGCCAACGATGGGACAGTGAGGAGCAGTACTTC
TRBD2 | TRBJ2-7 | TRBV18 | few | CASSVAGGAYEQYF | TGTGCCAGCTCCGTAGCGGGAGGTGCCTACGAGCAGTACTTC
. | TRBJ1-1 | TRBV11-3 | . | CASSLKAQKNTEAFF | TGTGCCAGCAGCTTAAAAGCACAGAAGAACACTGAAGCTTTCTTT